One and the same sample provided the 14 T cell receptor beta chains below, sequenced in a study of Ad26.COV2.S vaccination and SARS-CoV-2 variants. Produced via immunoSEQ multiplex PCR; TCRdb's table is partial and in-frame only. The sample has about 280,000 clones, around 87% seen once. Treatment given: roughly 20 received Ad26.COV2.S at low or high dose, single or two shots; 5 received placebo; per-sample allocation not given. Sampling was done on day 63 after the first vaccine or placebo injection. Source: peripheral blood, taken in a trial of Ad26.COV2.S vaccine versus placebo. The receptors shown here come from a person between 18 and 60 years old who received the Ad26.COV2.S COVID-19 vaccine or a placebo.

This sequence joins TRBV7-9 and TRBJ2-5, with 10 bases aligning to TRBD1. V was pared by 5 bases and J by 5 bases, with 8 bases of the junction left unmatched. The CDR3 length is 15 residues. In germline, CDR1 is SEHNR, CDR2 FQNEAQ (reference sequence). The CDR3 DNA follows: TGTGCCAGCAGCATTCGACAGGGGGCTGAGGAGACCCAGTACTTC. Protein: CASSIRQGAEETQYF.

The chain uses TRBV2 and TRBJ2-3, with D possibly TRBD2 on 6 matching bases. The ends were cut back, 2 bases at V and 5 bases at J, with 11 bases in the middle. This CDR3 region has 14 residues. CDR1 is SNHLY, CDR2 FYNNEI, per germline. The CDR3 bases are TGTGCCAGCAGTGAAAATCCCGGGGGAGATACGCAGTATTTT. It is translated as CASSENPGGDTQYF.

The chain combines TRBV2 with TRBJ2-1; 15 positions agree with TRBD2. V dropped 6 bases and J dropped 2; count of bases not matched to a gene: 5. Germline V lookup: CDR1 SNHLY, CDR2 FYNNEI. The CDR3 has 17 residues. In DNA, the CDR3 is TGTGCCAGCAGCCGGCGGACTAGCGGGAGGGCCTACAATGAGCAGTTCTTC. Amino acids: CASSRRTSGRAYNEQFF.

The rearrangement uses TRBV6-5 and TRBJ2-7; D gene ambiguous. V was clipped by 9 bases and J by 0 bases, with 15 bases between them. Germline values: CDR1 MNHEY, CDR2 SVGAGI. The CDR3 runs to 14 residues. The CDR3 here is CASHARVPSYEQYF. CDR3 sequence (DNA): TGTGCCAGTCACGCTAGGGTTCCCTCCTACGAGCAGTACTTC.

The chain has TRBV7-9 and TRBJ1-1; unclear D gene. Per germline, CDR1 SEHNR and CDR2 FQNEAQ (reference sequence). The CDR3 is 12 amino acids. Trimming cost V 0 bases and J 10 bases, with 9 bases left between them. CDR3 residues: CASSLALRRAFF. CDR3 coding DNA: TGTGCCAGCAGCTTAGCCCTACGGAGAGCTTTCTTT.

Details on this clone: This same CDR3 is encoded by further DNA sequences in the sample. The genes are TRBV7-2 and TRBJ2-5; the D is unclear. The V end lost 2 bases, the J end lost 2 bases, and 0 bases lay between the germline ends. Germline CDR1 SGHTA, CDR2 FQGNSA. The CDR3 covers 11 residues. CDR3 protein: CASSLQETQYF. DNA of the CDR3: TGTGCCAGCAGCTTACAAGAGACCCAGTACTTC.

The chain combines TRBV3-1 (or the pseudogene TRBV3-2) with TRBJ2-5, with D uncertain. V gave up 1 base and J gave up 7 bases, with 16 bases separating them. The CDR3 consists of 15 residues. Looked up from germline, CDR1 is LGHDT and CDR2 is YNNKEL (reference sequence). CDR3 nucleotide sequence: TGTGCCAGCAGCCAAGGGGCGAGACCTTTATGGACCCAGTACTTC. This encodes CASSQGARPLWTQYF.

The rearrangement uses TRBV7-2 and TRBJ1-5, with a weak D call TRBD1 (6 bases). This CDR3 region has 14 residues. V lost 4 bases and J 7 bases, leaving 14 bases between the germline ends. The germline CDR1 and CDR2 sequences are SGHTA and FQGNSA. In nucleotides, the CDR3 is TGTGCCAGCAGCTACCAGGGGTATGGGCAGCCCCAGCATTTT. Residues: CASSYQGYGQPQHF.

This clone was seen only once. The chain has TRBV10-3 and TRBJ1-1; D might be TRBD1 (5 bases). V shed 11 bases and J shed 1 base, with 14 bases lying between them. CDR1 is ENHRY, CDR2 SYGVKD, per germline. The CDR3 runs to 13 residues. The CDR3 DNA follows: TGTGCCTCAACAGGTACGGGGAACACTGAAGCTTTCTTT. Its translation: CASTGTGNTEAFF.

The chain employs TRBV5-1 and TRBJ2-2, with a tentative D call TRBD1 (6 bases). CDR1 is SGHRS and CDR2 is YFSETQ in the germline V gene. V lost 2 bases to trimming and J lost 7 bases, with 12 bases between them. CDR3 length: 14 amino acids. The CDR3 DNA sequence: TGCGCCAGCAGCTTAATAAGGGGGAGCGGGGAGCTGTTTTTT. Translation gives CASSLIRGSGELFF.

This chain uses TRBV6-2 or TRBV6-3 with TRBJ1-5, with D tentatively TRBD1 (5 bases). There are 15 residues in the CDR3. Germline values: CDR1 MNHEY, CDR2 SVGEGT. With 1 base removed from V and 3 bases from J, the gap between germline ends came to 10 bases. The CDR3 reads CASSYWAGYNQPQHF. CDR3 nucleotides: TGTGCCAGCAGTTACTGGGCAGGGTACAATCAGCCCCAGCATTTT.

The rearrangement links TRBV19 to TRBJ2-1, with 9 bases matching TRBD2. The CDR3 runs 15 residues. Germline lookup yields CDR1 LNHDA and CDR2 SQIVND (reference sequence). J was trimmed by 4 bases and V by 3 bases; bases with no gene match: 4. Here the CDR3 DNA reads TGTGCCAGTAGTATCAGGCGGGAGGGTTACAATGAGCAGTTCTTC. This sequence encodes CASSIRREGYNEQFF.

The V gene is TRBV6-5, the J gene TRBJ1-2; D remains ambiguous. CDR1 and CDR2 (germline): MNHEY, SVGAGI. The CDR3 loop spans 13 amino acids. Trimming removed 2 bases from V and 4 bases from J, with 8 bases in between. The CDR3 sequence is CASSYGLSYGYTF. The CDR3 DNA follows: TGTGCCAGCAGTTACGGACTCAGCTATGGCTACACCTTC.

In the case of this clone: This sample also contains other DNA sequences that code for the same CDR3. The V gene is TRBV7-2, the J gene TRBJ2-3; 7 nucleotides align to TRBD2. There are 14 residues in the CDR3. V dropped 4 bases and J dropped 1; count of bases not matched to a gene: 2. The germline CDR1 and CDR2 sequences are SGHTA and FQGNSA. The CDR3 DNA reads TGTGCCAGCAGCTCGCTAGCGGGCACAGATACGCAGTATTTT. It yields the protein CASSSLAGTDTQYF.